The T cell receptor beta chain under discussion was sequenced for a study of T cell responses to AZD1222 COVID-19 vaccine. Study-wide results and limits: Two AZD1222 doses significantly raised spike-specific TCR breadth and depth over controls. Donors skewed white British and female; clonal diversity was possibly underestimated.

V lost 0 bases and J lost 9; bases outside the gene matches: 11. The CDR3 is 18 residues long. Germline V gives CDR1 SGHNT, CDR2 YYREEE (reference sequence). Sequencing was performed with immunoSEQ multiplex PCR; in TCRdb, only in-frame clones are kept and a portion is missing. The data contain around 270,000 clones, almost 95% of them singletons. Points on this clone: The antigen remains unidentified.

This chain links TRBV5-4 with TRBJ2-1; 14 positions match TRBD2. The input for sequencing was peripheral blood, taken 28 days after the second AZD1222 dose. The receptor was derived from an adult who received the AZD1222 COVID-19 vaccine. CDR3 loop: CASSLEMGTSGGYREQFF. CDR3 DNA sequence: TGTGCCAGCAGCTTGGAGATGGGGACTAGCGGGGGATACCGTGAGCAGTTCTTC.